This TCR beta chain was found in a study of shared clonotypes between healthy human individuals. Study results and caveats: The generation probabilities recorded for non-shared clonotypes fell below those of clonotypes shared by all four donors.

Using immunoSEQ multiplex PCR, the repertoire was profiled, and TCRdb retains in-frame clones only, with some absent. The sample carries 2 million or so clones, 95% recorded once. Losses at the gene ends were 2 bases for V and 6 bases for J; bases not matched to a gene: 3. This CDR3 comprises 14 residues. Germline CDR1 is KGHSH and CDR2 is LQKENI. Remarks on this clone: What it binds is unknown.

V usage is TRBV18 and J usage is TRBJ2-1; 8 bases fit TRBD2. The sequencing sample was made of naive CD4+ T cells sorted from blood. Subset noted: CD45RA+ positively selected. The receptor's source is a man between 18 and 29 years old in good health. The CDR3 loop reads CASSPSGSGNEQFF. CDR3 nucleotides: TGTGCCAGCTCACCAAGCGGGAGCGGCAATGAGCAGTTCTTC. Full variable domain (rest looked up from reference TRBV18 and TRBJ2-1): NAGVMQNPRHLVRRRGQEARLRCSPMKGHSHVYWYRQLPEEGLKFMVYLQKENIIDESGMPKERFSAEFPKEGPSILRIQQVVRGDSAAYFCASSPSGSGNEQFFGPGTRLTVL.